The 5 T cell receptor beta chains given below trace back to one sample, sequenced in a study of vaccination effects on CD4 cells after COVID-19. Antigen-specific CD4+ T cells were expanded (with viral peptide pools) by the ViraFEST assay ahead of sequencing. With 10 days of culture completed, CD4+ T cells were isolated. Neither prior SARS-CoV-2 infection nor positive nucleocapsid antibodies were present in the vaccine recipients. TCRdb's copy holds only in-frame clones and misses some; the assay was immunoSEQ multiplex PCR. The sample has 65,000 to 85,000 clones; roughly 80% are singletons. For these receptors, no antigen is known. The sequencing here drew on CD4+ T cells from PBMCs cultured with SARS-CoV-2 spike peptides, taken before COVID-19 vaccination. The receptors were gathered from a human donor who received a COVID-19 vaccine.

The gene calls are TRBV27 and TRBJ2-2; D possibly corresponds to TRBD1 (5 bases). The germline gives CDR1 MNHEY, CDR2 SMNVEV (reference sequence). The CDR3 is 16 residues long. The germline V and J ends were trimmed by 2 bases and 5 bases, with 15 bases remaining between them. The CDR3: CASSLEGIRGTGELFF. The CDR3 bases are TGTGCCAGCAGTTTAGAAGGCATAAGGGGAACCGGGGAGCTGTTTTTT.

The V and J genes are TRBV19 and TRBJ1-1, with D unclear. The V end lost 1 base, the J end lost 5 bases, and 8 bases lay between the germline ends. Germline V CDR1 and CDR2: LNHDA, SQIVND (reference sequence). This CDR3 region has 13 residues. CDR3 in amino acids: CASSIALGTEAFF. CDR3 nucleotide sequence: TGTGCCAGTAGTATAGCTTTGGGAACTGAAGCTTTCTTT. Combining the CDR3 with reference TRBV19 and TRBJ1-1 gives the whole variable domain DGGITQSPKYLFRKEGQNVTLSCEQNLNHDAMYWYRQDPGQGLRLIYYSQIVNDFQKGDIAEGYSVSREKKESFPLTVTSAQKNPTAFYLCASSIALGTEAFFGQGTRLTVV.

The J gene is TRBJ2-7, the V gene TRBV12-3 or TRBV12-4; 8 nucleotides align to TRBD1. With 6 bases clipped from V and 1 base from J, the junction kept 2 bases outside the gene matches. CDR3 length equals 13 residues. CDR3 loop: CASRRTGSYEQYV. CDR3 coding DNA: TGTGCCAGCAGGAGGACAGGGTCCTACGAGCAGTACGTC.

V and J are TRBV4-2 and TRBJ2-1; TRBD2 aligns across 9 bases. With V trimmed by 3 bases and J by 10 bases, 13 bases remained unmatched. The CDR3 contains 16 residues. Germline CDR1 and CDR2: LGHNA and YNFKEQ. CDR3 region: CASSHAGTSQGSEQFF. For the CDR3, the DNA is TGTGCCAGCAGCCATGCCGGGACTAGCCAGGGTTCGGAGCAGTTCTTC.

V gene TRBV5-1 combines with J gene TRBJ1-2; D may be TRBD1 (6 bases). The CDR3 runs 15 residues. Trimming took 4 bases from V and 4 from J, leaving 17 bases between them. Germline V gene lookup returns CDR1 SGHRS and CDR2 YFSETQ. CDR3 loop: CASSPRQDSLYGYTF. The CDR3 DNA sequence: TGCGCCAGCAGCCCACGACAGGACTCTCTCTATGGCTACACCTTC.